The sequence of this TCR beta chain was determined in a study of blood T cell repertoires in COVID-19. For the study at large: PBMCs, B-cell-depleted T cells, or T cells provided the cDNA or gDNA that made up the material.

Clones were read by immunoSEQ multiplex PCR, and TCRdb kept only the in-frame ones, dropping some. The sample contains 150,000 or so clones, about nine tenths of which appear only once. Self-reported history from a screening survey and questionnaire set each donor's cohort. A PCR-confirmed or clinician-diagnosed COVID-19 case had contacted exposed participants within 2 weeks of entry. Germline V gene data show CDR1 as LGHDT and CDR2 as YNNKEL (reference sequence). Between the trimmed V and J ends, which lost 0 bases and 0 bases, there was a span of 15 bases. The CDR3 length is 18 residues. The specimen was PBMCs or T cells enriched from blood (not recorded which). This receptor was taken from a woman in her 40s who had been exposed to COVID-19. The V call is TRBV3-1 (or the pseudogene TRBV3-2), the J call TRBJ2-1; D remains ambiguous. The CDR3 DNA reads TGTGCCAGCAGCCAAGATCTTCTTACTCGAAGCTCCTACAATGAGCAGTTCTTC. As protein: CASSQDLLTRSSYNEQFF.